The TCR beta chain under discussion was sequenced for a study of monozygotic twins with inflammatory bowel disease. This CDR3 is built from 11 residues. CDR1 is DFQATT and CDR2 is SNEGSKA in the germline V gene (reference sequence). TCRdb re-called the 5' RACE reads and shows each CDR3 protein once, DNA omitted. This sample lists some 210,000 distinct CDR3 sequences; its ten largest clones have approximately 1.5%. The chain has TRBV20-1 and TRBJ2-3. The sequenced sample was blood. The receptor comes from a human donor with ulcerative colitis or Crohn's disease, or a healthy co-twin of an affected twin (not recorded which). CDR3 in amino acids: CSARTIDTQYF.